The 32 T cell receptor beta chains listed next were all sequenced from one sample in a study of T cell repertoires in cytomegalovirus infection. TCRdb re-analysed the reads in MiXCR, keeping a single row per CDR3 protein. In the table there are around 450,000 distinct CDR3 sequences, approximately 31% of which are singletons. Sequences were obtained from PBMCs. The receptor set was obtained from a human donor in good health (CMV status not recorded). Some clones in this sample may be carry-over from other donors' samples.

This clonotype occurred once. V usage is TRBV7-2 and J usage is TRBJ2-1, with TRBD1 as a possible D gene (6 bases). This CDR3 region has 13 residues. The germline V gene has CDR1 SGHTA and CDR2 FQGNSA. V dropped 9 bases and J dropped 10 bases, with 19 bases sitting between them. The CDR3 nucleotides read TGTGCCAGAAGCCCAGAACCGGGGACAGAGCAGTTCTTC. It translates to CARSPEPGTEQFF.

This clonotype turned up a few times. V usage is TRBV3-1 and J usage is TRBJ1-1, with 9 positions matching TRBD1. Germline loops: CDR1 LGHDT, CDR2 YNNKEL (reference sequence). Trimming removed 4 bases from V and 5 bases from J; junction bases left unmatched: 2. The CDR3 is made up of 13 amino acids. This CDR3 is CASSRTGVTEAFF. The CDR3 coding sequence is TGTGCCAGCAGCCGGACAGGGGTTACTGAAGCTTTCTTT.

This clonotype came up once. In this CDR3 the conserved last residue, phenylalanine or tryptophan, is missing, so a read error is likely. J is TRBJ1-3 and V is TRBV12-3 or TRBV12-4; D possibly corresponds to TRBD1 (5 bases). The germline V and J ends were trimmed by 2 bases and 12 bases, with 11 bases remaining between them. The CDR3 is 12 residues long. CDR3 residues: CASSLMGGIIYC. DNA of the CDR3: TGTGCCAGCAGTTTAATGGGGGGGATCATATATTGT.

This chain uses TRBV5-1 with TRBJ2-2, with 10 bases fitting TRBD1. This CDR3 comprises 18 residues. CDR1 and CDR2 (germline): SGHRS, YFSETQ. V trimming: 4 bases; J trimming: 0 bases; junction bases outside the gene matches: 9. The CDR3 nucleotides read TGCGCCAGCAGCACCAGCCGGGACAGGGGACCGAACACCGGGGAGCTGTTTTTT. This translates into CASSTSRDRGPNTGELFF. Using reference TRBV5-1 and TRBJ2-2 for the parts outside the CDR3, the full variable domain is KAGVTQTPRYLIKTRGQQVTLSCSPISGHRSVSWYQQTPGQGLQFLFEYFSETQRNKGNFPGRFSGRQFSNSRSEMNVSTLELGDSALYLCASSTSRDRGPNTGELFFGEGSRLTVL.

This clonotype has just a few counts. The chain uses TRBV4-3 and TRBJ1-1, with D hard to call. The germline V gene encodes CDR1 LGHNA and CDR2 YSLEER. Deletions cut 0 bases from V and 5 bases from J, with 7 bases between. The CDR3 contains 13 residues. DNA of the CDR3: TGCGCCAGCAGCCAAGATCCCCGAACTGAAGCTTTCTTT. This translates into CASSQDPRTEAFF.

The chain is built from TRBV5-1 and TRBJ2-5; 10 nucleotides match TRBD1. After removal of 7 bases from V and 4 bases from J, the junction contained 10 bases not matched to a gene. The CDR3 sequence is 15 residues long. Germline V gene lookup returns CDR1 SGHRS and CDR2 YFSETQ. CDR3 nucleotide sequence: TGCGCCAGCCGCCGGGACAGGGGCGTCCGAGAGACCCAGTACTTC. Protein: CASRRDRGVRETQYF.

This clonotype was observed a handful of times. The CDR3 nucleotides read TGTGCCAGCAGCCAAGATGGGCAGGGTTTAAGCTCCTATAATTCACCCCTCCACTTT. This gives the protein CASSQDGQGLSSYNSPLHF. The V gene is TRBV14, the J gene TRBJ1-6; perhaps TRBD1 as D (5 bases). Trimming took 0 bases from V and 0 from J, leaving 15 bases between them. Germline V gene sequence: CDR1 SGHDN, CDR2 FVKESK. The CDR3 sequence is 19 residues long.

The chain uses TRBV12-3 or TRBV12-4 and TRBJ1-6; the match to TRBD1 covers 9 bases. Trimming took 3 bases from V and 8 from J; bases not matched to a gene: 2. The CDR3 sequence is 14 residues long. CDR3 residues: CASSFDRGDSPLHF. The CDR3 bases are TGTGCCAGCAGTTTCGACAGGGGGGATTCACCCCTCCACTTT.

This clonotype has at least ten counts. V is TRBV7-8 and J is TRBJ1-5; a weak D match, TRBD1 (5 bases). The V end was cut by 8 bases, the J end by 1 base, with 15 bases between. This CDR3 spans 15 amino acids. Germline assignment: CDR1 SGHVS and CDR2 FQNEAQ. The CDR3 loop reads CASGSGVGSNQPQHF. CDR3 nucleotides: TGTGCCAGCGGTTCGGGGGTTGGGAGCAATCAGCCCCAGCATTTT.

This clonotype was found many times. V is TRBV7-6 and J is TRBJ1-4, with D possibly matching TRBD1 (6 bases). Germline values: CDR1 SGHVS, CDR2 FNYEAQ. Deletions cut 1 base from V and 6 bases from J, with 18 bases between. This CDR3 has 17 residues. CDR3 in amino acids: CASSLGVRGATHEKLFF. The DNA for the CDR3 is TGTGCCAGCAGCTTAGGGGTAAGGGGGGCCACGCATGAAAAACTGTTTTTT.

This clonotype was counted many times. The CDR3 DNA reads as TGTGCCAGCAAGCCTCCGGGGAGGTGGAGTTCAGATACGCAGTATTTT. Its protein product is CASKPPGRWSSDTQYF. The J gene is TRBJ2-3, the V gene TRBV6-5; tentative D call: TRBD2 (6 bases). V was trimmed by 7 bases and J by 4 bases, leaving 21 bases between them. The length of the CDR3 is 16 residues. Germline lookup yields CDR1 MNHEY and CDR2 SVGAGI.

The chain links TRBV19 to TRBJ2-3; TRBD2 might be the D (6 bases). Germline loops: CDR1 LNHDA, CDR2 SQIVND (reference sequence). The CDR3 has 15 amino acids. Trimming stripped 7 bases from V and 2 bases from J, with 16 bases between. The chain's CDR3 is CASMSWGTPTDTQYF. As DNA, the CDR3 is TGTGCCAGTATGTCGTGGGGGACTCCCACAGATACGCAGTATTTT.

The gene calls are TRBV12-3 or TRBV12-4 and TRBJ1-5; TRBD1 matches 9 bases. J gave up 3 bases and V 4 bases, and 7 bases lay outside the gene matches. CDR3 size: 16 residues. This CDR3 is CASSSGQGYHNQPQHF. DNA of the CDR3: TGTGCCAGCAGTTCTGGACAGGGGTACCACAATCAGCCCCAGCATTTT.

At least ten counts were recorded for this clonotype. This chain connects TRBV7-9 to TRBJ2-1, with 9 positions matching TRBD1. CDR1 is SEHNR and CDR2 is FQNEAQ in the germline V gene (reference sequence). The CDR3 has 15 residues. The trim removed 5 bases at V and 2 bases at J, leaving 4 bases unmatched. The CDR3, as DNA: TGTGCCAGCAGCCCGGGACAGGGTACCTACAATGAGCAGTTCTTC. Amino acids: CASSPGQGTYNEQFF. Full variable domain (rest looked up from reference TRBV7-9 and TRBJ2-1): DTGVSQNPRHKITKRGQNVTFRCDPISEHNRLYWYRQTLGQGPEFLTYFQNEAQLEKSRLLSDRFSAERPKGSFSTLEIQRTEQGDSAMYLCASSPGQGTYNEQFFGPGTRLTVL.

This clonotype turned up a few times. The chain is built from TRBV12-3 or TRBV12-4 and TRBJ2-1; D unresolved. This CDR3 is 12 amino acids long. Trimming removed 4 bases at V and 7 bases at J, with 8 bases between. CDR3: CASSYGWNEQFF. The CDR3 bases are TGTGCCAGCAGTTATGGGTGGAATGAGCAGTTCTTC.

There are many counts of this clonotype. The chain has TRBV6-2 or TRBV6-3 and TRBJ1-5; 10 bases are shared with TRBD1. Germline V gene sequence: CDR1 MNHEY, CDR2 SVGEGT. Unmatched junction bases numbered 20, after V lost 6 bases and J lost 0 bases. The CDR3 consists of 21 residues. DNA of the CDR3: TGTGCCAGCAGACGTGACAGGGGGCTCCTAGGGGGGATTGATAGCAATCAGCCCCAGCATTTT. This sequence encodes CASRRDRGLLGGIDSNQPQHF.

As regards this clonotype: A much larger clone differs by one base, so this may be a read error. Because it lacks the conserved phenylalanine or tryptophan at the end, this CDR3 is likely a read error. The V call is TRBV7-6, the J call TRBJ2-7; TRBD2 might be the D (7 bases). Between the trimmed V and J ends, which lost 5 bases and 0 bases, there was a span of 17 bases. This CDR3 is built from 16 residues. Germline lookup yields CDR1 SGHVS and CDR2 FNYEAQ. CDR3 loop: CASSPGMGGASYEQYL. DNA for the CDR3: TGTGCCAGCAGCCCGGGGATGGGGGGGGCCTCCTACGAGCAGTACTTA.

The chain carries TRBV10-2 and TRBJ1-6; TRBD1 might be the D (6 bases). V was pared by 3 bases and J by 7 bases, with 10 bases between. CDR3 length: 14 residues. Germline V gene data show CDR1 as WSHSY and CDR2 as SAAADI. The CDR3: CASSEVQGNSPLHF. In DNA, the CDR3 is TGCGCCAGCAGTGAAGTACAGGGAAATTCACCCCTCCACTTT.

This clonotype has ten or more counts. This chain uses TRBV11-2 with TRBJ2-5; possibly TRBD2 for D (6 bases). CDR3 length: 14 residues. Germline values: CDR1 SGHAT, CDR2 FQNNGV. Trimming took off 4 bases at V and 3 bases at J, with 12 bases between the two ends. CDR3 in DNA: TGTGCCAGCAGCTACTCGACTAGGGAAGAGACCCAGTACTTC. Translation: CASSYSTREETQYF.

V and J are TRBV27 and TRBJ1-2, with 8 bases fitting TRBD1. The CDR3 is made up of 15 amino acids. Germline CDR1 is MNHEY and CDR2 is SMNVEV (reference sequence). Losses at the gene ends were 3 bases for V and 4 bases for J; bases not matched to a gene: 7. This CDR3 reads CASSFQLQGGYGYTF. The CDR3 bases are TGTGCCAGCAGTTTCCAACTACAGGGGGGCTATGGCTACACCTTC.

The J gene is TRBJ2-5, the V gene TRBV6-5; TRBD1 might be the D (6 bases). The V and J ends lost 8 bases and 4 bases respectively, with 17 bases between them. From germline, CDR1 is MNHEY and CDR2 SVGAGI. The CDR3 has 14 residues. The CDR3 spells CASCPSGVGETQYF. Here the CDR3 DNA reads TGTGCCAGCTGTCCCTCAGGGGTCGGAGAGACCCAGTACTTC.

The chain couples TRBV12-3 or TRBV12-4 to TRBJ2-7; 8 bases line up with TRBD1. V shed 6 bases and J 5 bases; nucleotides not matched to a gene: 6. CDR3 length: 13 residues. CDR3 residues: CASRPTTGDEQYF. As DNA, the CDR3 is TGTGCCAGCAGACCGACGACAGGGGACGAGCAGTACTTC.

This clonotype was seen a handful of times. The rearrangement uses TRBV7-2 and TRBJ2-3; D gene ambiguous. The V and J ends lost 0 bases and 4 bases respectively, with 8 bases between them. This CDR3 is 14 amino acids long. Germline CDR1 SGHTA, CDR2 FQGNSA. CDR3 residues: CASSLAGQADTQYF. The CDR3 coding sequence is TGTGCCAGCAGCTTAGCGGGCCAAGCAGATACGCAGTATTTT. Together with reference TRBV7-2 and TRBJ2-3, the CDR3 gives the full variable domain: GAGVSQSPSNKVTEKGKDVELRCDPISGHTALYWYRQSLGQGLEFLIYFQGNSAPDKSGLPSDRFSAERTGGSVSTLTIQRTQQEDSAVYLCASSLAGQADTQYFGPGTRLTVL.

This clonotype showed up many times. DNA for the CDR3: TGTGCCAGCAGCCCCGGGACAGGGGTTGAAAAACTGTTTTTT. Amino acids: CASSPGTGVEKLFF. This chain uses TRBV7-9 with TRBJ1-4, with TRBD1 matching over 10 bases. Germline CDR1 SEHNR, CDR2 FQNEAQ (reference sequence). V was pared by 5 bases and J by 7 bases, with 4 bases of the junction left unmatched. The CDR3 is 14 residues long.

This clonotype has only a few counts. This sequence joins TRBV7-2 and TRBJ2-3, with 11 bases fitting TRBD2. The CDR3 spans 16 residues. Trimming removed 2 bases from V and 2 bases from J; junction bases left unmatched: 3. The germline V gene encodes CDR1 SGHTA and CDR2 FQGNSA. The CDR3 DNA sequence: TGTGCCAGCAGCTTAAGACTAGCGGGGTACACAGATACGCAGTATTTT. Its translation: CASSLRLAGYTDTQYF.

V gene TRBV6-1 combines with J gene TRBJ1-2; tentative D call: TRBD1 (6 bases). Between the trimmed V and J ends, which lost 3 bases and 2 bases, there was a span of 13 bases. This CDR3 contains 15 residues. CDR1 MNHNS and CDR2 SASEGT come from the germline V gene. The CDR3 here is CASSDTGSLNYGYTF. DNA of the CDR3: TGTGCCAGCAGTGATACAGGGTCTCTAAACTATGGCTACACCTTC.

Details on this clonotype: The conserved phenylalanine or tryptophan is not found at the CDR3 terminus, so this likely reflects a read error. This chain uses TRBV11-2 with TRBJ1-3, with D unresolved. This CDR3 contains 14 residues. CDR1 and CDR2 (germline): SGHAT, FQNNGV. V was trimmed by 8 bases and J by 0 bases, leaving 11 bases between them. CDR3 sequence: CASSMGVSGNTIYL. CDR3 nucleotides: TGTGCCAGCTCAATGGGAGTCTCTGGAAACACCATATATTTG.

This clonotype was seen just once. V gene TRBV5-4 combines with J gene TRBJ2-7; no definite D call. This CDR3 is 12 amino acids long. V was shortened by 0 bases and J by 6 bases, with 7 bases between the two germline ends. Looked up from germline, CDR1 is SGHNT and CDR2 is YYREEE (reference sequence). The CDR3 DNA sequence: TGTGCCAGCAGCTTGGGCAAGGGCGAGCAGTACTTC. Translation gives CASSLGKGEQYF.

The gene calls are TRBV4-1 and TRBJ1-2, with a weak D call TRBD1 (6 bases). Germline values: CDR1 MGHRA, CDR2 YSYEKL. The germline V and J ends were trimmed by 1 base and 10 bases, with 10 bases remaining between them. There are 12 residues in the CDR3. In nucleotides, the CDR3 is TGCGCCAGCAGCCAAGCGGACAGCGTCTACACCTTC. Its protein product is CASSQADSVYTF.

The chain is built from TRBV28 and TRBJ2-7; 9 bases align to TRBD1. Germline V gene sequence: CDR1 MDHEN, CDR2 SYDVKM. Trimming cost V 6 bases and J 4 bases; bases outside gene matches: 10. This CDR3 is 15 amino acids long. The CDR3 loop reads CASRDHTGGLYEQYF. CDR3 coding DNA: TGTGCCAGCAGGGATCACACAGGGGGCCTATACGAGCAGTACTTC.

This clonotype has at least ten counts. The CDR3 DNA is TGTGCCAGCAGGGGGGACAGGGATCGGACTGAAGCTTTCTTT. It codes for CASRGDRDRTEAFF. This chain links TRBV12-3 or TRBV12-4 with TRBJ1-1; 9 bases agree with TRBD1. J gave up 5 bases and V 6 bases, and 7 bases lay outside the gene matches. This CDR3 region has 14 residues.

This CDR3 is CASSQTPGQGYTF. CDR3 sequence (DNA): TGCGCCAGCAGCCAAACACCGGGACAGGGCTACACCTTC. This sequence joins TRBV4-1 and TRBJ1-2, with 7 bases matching TRBD1. Germline V gene sequence: CDR1 MGHRA, CDR2 YSYEKL. The J segment lost 8 bases and the V segment lost 2 bases, leaving 5 bases of the junction unmatched. This CDR3 has 13 amino acids.